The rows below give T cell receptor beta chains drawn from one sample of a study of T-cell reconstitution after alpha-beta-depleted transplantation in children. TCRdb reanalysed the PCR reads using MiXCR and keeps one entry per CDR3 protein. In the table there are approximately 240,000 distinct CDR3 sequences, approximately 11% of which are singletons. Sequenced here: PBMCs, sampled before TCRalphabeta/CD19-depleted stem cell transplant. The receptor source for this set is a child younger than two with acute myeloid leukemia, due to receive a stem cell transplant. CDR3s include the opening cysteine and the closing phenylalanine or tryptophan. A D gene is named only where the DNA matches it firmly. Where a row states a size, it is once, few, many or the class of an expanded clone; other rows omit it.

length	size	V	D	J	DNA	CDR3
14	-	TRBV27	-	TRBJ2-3	TGTGCCAGCAGTTCCGCGGAGACCACAGATACGCAGTATTTT	CASSSAETTDTQYF
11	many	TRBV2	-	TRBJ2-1	TGTGCCAGCACCCCCCTGAGTGAGCAGTTCTTC	CASTPLSEQFF
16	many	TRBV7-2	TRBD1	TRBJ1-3	TGTGCCAGCAGCTTCTCACAGGGGACCTCTGGAAACACCATATATTTT	CASSFSQGTSGNTIYF
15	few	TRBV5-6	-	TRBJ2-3	TGTGCCAGCAGCGGCCGGACGACCCTCACAGATACGCAGTATTTT	CASSGRTTLTDTQYF
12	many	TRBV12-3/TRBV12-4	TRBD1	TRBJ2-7	TGTGCCAGCAGTCCTACAGGGGAGTGGCAGTACTTC	CASSPTGEWQYF
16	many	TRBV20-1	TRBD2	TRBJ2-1	TGCAGTGCTAGAGATCGGACTAGCGGGAGTATAAATGAGCAGTTCTTC	CSARDRTSGSINEQFF
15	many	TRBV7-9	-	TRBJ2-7	TGTGCCAGCAGCTTATCACAGCAGGTCGGATACGAGCAGTACTTC	CASSLSQQVGYEQYF
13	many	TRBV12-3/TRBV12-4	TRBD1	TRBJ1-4	TGTGCCAGCCGCGGACAGGACCTGGAAAAACTGTTTTTT	CASRGQDLEKLFF
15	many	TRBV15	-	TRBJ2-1	TGTGCCACCAGCAGAGCCACGGGAGAATGGAATGAGCAGTTCTTC	CATSRATGEWNEQFF
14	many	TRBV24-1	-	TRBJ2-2	TGTGCCACCCGGGACAAATTAAACACCGGGGAGCTGTTTTTT	CATRDKLNTGELFF
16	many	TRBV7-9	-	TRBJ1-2	TGTGCCAGCAGCTCTGATGGGGGTCTAACAGTGAAGGGCTACACCTTC	CASSSDGGLTVKGYTF
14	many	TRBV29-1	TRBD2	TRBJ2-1	TGCAGCGTTGAGGGGCTGGCGGGAGTCGGTGAGCAGTTCTTC	CSVEGLAGVGEQFF
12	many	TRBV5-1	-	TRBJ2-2	TGCGCCAGCAGCTTACAGGGAGGGGAGCTGTTTTTT	CASSLQGGELFF
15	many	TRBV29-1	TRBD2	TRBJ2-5	TGCAGCGTGGGACCGGGACTAGCTACTTTTGAGACCCAGTACTTC	CSVGPGLATFETQYF
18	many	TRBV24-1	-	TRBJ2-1	TGTGCCACCAGTGATTTGCCAAGGGGGGTTAGCTCCTACAATGAGCAGTTCTTC	CATSDLPRGVSSYNEQFF
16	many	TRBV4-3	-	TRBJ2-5	TGCGCCAGCAGCCAAGGGCCCCCCGGGAGCGGTGAGACCCAGTACTTC	CASSQGPPGSGETQYF
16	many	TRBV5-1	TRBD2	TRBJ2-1	TGCGCCAGCAGCTGGGGCAGTAGCGGGAAGCCCAATGAGCAGTTCTTC	CASSWGSSGKPNEQFF
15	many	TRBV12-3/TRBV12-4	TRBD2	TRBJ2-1	TGTGCCAGCACCCCGGGTAGCGGGATCTACAATGAGCAGTTCTTC	CASTPGSGIYNEQFF
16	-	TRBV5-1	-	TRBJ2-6	TGCGCCAGCAGCCCCAGGTTCAACTCTGGGGCCAACGTCCTGATTTTC	CASSPRFNSGANVLIF
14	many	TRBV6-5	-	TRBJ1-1	TGTGCCAGCAGTTTGGTGAATTTGAACACTGAAGCTTTCTTT	CASSLVNLNTEAFF
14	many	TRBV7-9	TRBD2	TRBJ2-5	TGTGCCAGCAGACTAGCGGGAGGGCAAGAGACCCAGTACTTC	CASRLAGGQETQYF
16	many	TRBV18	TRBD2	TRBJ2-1	TGTGCCAGCTCGTCGGCTAGCGGGATTTCCTACAATGAGCAGTTCTTC	CASSSASGISYNEQFF
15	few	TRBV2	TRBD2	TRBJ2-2	TGTGCCAGCAGGGGCGCCGCGCGGGAGGGGATGGAGCTGTTTTTT	CASRGAAREGMELFF
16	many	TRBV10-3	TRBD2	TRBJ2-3	TGTGCCATCACTTCCGCGGGCGGGGGGTCTACAGATACGCAGTATTTT	CAITSAGGGSTDTQYF
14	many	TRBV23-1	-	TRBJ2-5	TGCGCCAGCTTTCCTAGGCCGGCTGAGGAGACCCAGTACTTC	CASFPRPAEETQYF
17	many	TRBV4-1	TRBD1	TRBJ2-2	TGCGCCAGCAGCCCTATTCCGACAGGGCGGGCCACCGGGGAGCTGTTTTTT	CASSPIPTGRATGELFF
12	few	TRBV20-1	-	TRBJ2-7	TGCAGTGCCGAGGGGGTCTCCTACGAGCAGTACTTC	CSAEGVSYEQYF
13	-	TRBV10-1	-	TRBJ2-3	TGCGCCAGCAGTTCGGCCTCTACAGATACGCAGTATTTT	CASSSASTDTQYF
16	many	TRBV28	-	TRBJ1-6	TGTGCCAGCAGTTCATCGGGGATCAGGGATAATTCACCCCTCCACTTT	CASSSSGIRDNSPLHF
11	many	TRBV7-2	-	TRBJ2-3	TGTGCCAGCAGCTTTTCAGATACGCAGTATTTT	CASSFSDTQYF
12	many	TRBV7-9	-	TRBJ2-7	TGTGCCAGCAGCTTTGGGGATTACGAGCAGTACTTC	CASSFGDYEQYF
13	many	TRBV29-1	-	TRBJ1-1	TGCAGCGTCGAAGGACTGTTATGGACTGAAGCTTTCTTT	CSVEGLLWTEAFF
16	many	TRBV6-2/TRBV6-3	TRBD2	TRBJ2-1	TGTGCCAGCGGGGGGTCTGGGCGGGAGTCCTACAATGAGCAGTTCTTC	CASGGSGRESYNEQFF
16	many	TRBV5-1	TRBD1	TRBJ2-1	TGTGCCAGCAGCTTAGCCGGGACAGGTACCTACAATGAGCAGTTCTTC	CASSLAGTGTYNEQFF
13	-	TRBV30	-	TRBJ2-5	TGTGCCTGGAGTCCATGGCTTCAAGAGACCCAGTACTTC	CAWSPWLQETQYF
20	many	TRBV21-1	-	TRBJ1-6	TGTGCCAGCAGCAAAAGGTCCGGAGTTATGCAAAGGAGTATGGATTCACCCCTCCACTTT	CASSKRSGVMQRSMDSPLHF
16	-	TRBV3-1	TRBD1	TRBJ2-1	TGTGCCAGCAGCCACATGCCGGGACAGGGGCGGCTGGCGCAGTTCTTC	CASSHMPGQGRLAQFF
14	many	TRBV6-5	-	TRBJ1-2	TGTGCCACCAAAGGGAGGGTTACCTATGATGGCTACACCTTC	CATKGRVTYDGYTF
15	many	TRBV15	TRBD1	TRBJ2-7	TGTGCCACCAGCACACGGACAGGACCCTACCACGAGCAGTACTTC	CATSTRTGPYHEQYF
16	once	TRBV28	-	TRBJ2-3	TGTGCCAGCAGTTCCCCCGCTAGCAGGTTTGCCGATACGCAGTATTTT	CASSSPASRFADTQYF
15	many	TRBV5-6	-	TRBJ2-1	TGTGCCAGCAGCTTGGCAGGCAGCCCCTACAATGAGCAGTTCTTC	CASSLAGSPYNEQFF
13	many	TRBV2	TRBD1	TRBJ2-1	TGTGCCAGCAGGGGACAGGGGGCTAGTGAGCAGTTCTTC	CASRGQGASEQFF
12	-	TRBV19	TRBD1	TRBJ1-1	TGTGCCAGTGAGGACAGGATGGCAAAAGCTTTCTTT	CASEDRMAKAFF
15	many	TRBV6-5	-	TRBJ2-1	TGTGCCAGCAGTTACTCTCCACTAGCTGGCAATGAGCAGTTCTTC	CASSYSPLAGNEQFF
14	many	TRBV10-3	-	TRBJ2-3	TGTGCCATCACCCCTAGTCCCGGGACCGACACGCAGTATTTT	CAITPSPGTDTQYF
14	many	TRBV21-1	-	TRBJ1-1	TGTGCCAGCAGCAAAGCGCAGGGCCAAAGGTCGGCTTTCTTT	CASSKAQGQRSAFF
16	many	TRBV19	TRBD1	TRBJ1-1	TGTGCCAGTAGTACCCTCAGGGGACAGGAGAACACTGAAGCTTTCTTT	CASSTLRGQENTEAFF
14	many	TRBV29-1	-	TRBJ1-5	TGCAGCGTTGCGCCACAGGGTAGCAATCAGCCCCAGCATTTT	CSVAPQGSNQPQHF
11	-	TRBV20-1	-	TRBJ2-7	TGCAGTGCTGCCCCGAGGAACGAGCAGTACTTC	CSAAPRNEQYF
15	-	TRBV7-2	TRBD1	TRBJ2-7	TGTGCCAGCAGCCAGAGACAGGGATCCTCCTACGAGCAGTACTTC	CASSQRQGSSYEQYF
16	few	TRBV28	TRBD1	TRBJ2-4	TGTGCCAGCAGTTCTTGGACAGGGGGGTCCAAAAACATTCAGTACTTC	CASSSWTGGSKNIQYF
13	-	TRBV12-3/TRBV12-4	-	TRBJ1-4	TGTGCCACCGGCCGGGACCTGAATGAAAAACTGTTTTTT	CATGRDLNEKLFF
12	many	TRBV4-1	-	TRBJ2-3	TGCGCCAGCAGCCAAGACGCCCCCTGGCAGTATTTT	CASSQDAPWQYF